The rows below give T cell receptor beta chains drawn from one sample of a study of blood T cell repertoires in COVID-19. Data came from immunoSEQ multiplex PCR; TCRdb stores just in-frame clones and leaves some out. The data contain fewer than 400,000 clones, 89% of them singletons. Sequencing input: PBMCs or T cells enriched from blood (not recorded which). The receptors here all came from a man in his 60s who had recovered from COVID-19. The CDR3 runs from the conserved cysteine through the conserved F or W. Each record gives: V gene, D gene, J gene, clone size, CDR3 protein, CDR3 DNA. The D gene is left open where the match is weak. Size is omitted from some rows. Given values are once, few, many or a class for expanded clones.

TRBV6-7	NA	TRBJ1-4	NA	CATPRPPEKLFF	TGTGCCACTCCGCGCCCCCCAGAAAAACTGTTTTTT
TRBV21-1	NA	TRBJ2-7	NA	CASSKDNTIEQYF	TGTGCCAGCAGCAAAGACAACACCATCGAGCAGTACTTC
TRBV5-1	TRBD2	TRBJ2-3	NA	CASSFSGMSTDTQYF	TGCGCCAGCAGCTTTAGCGGGATGAGCACAGATACGCAGTATTTT
TRBV6-5	NA	TRBJ2-3	NA	CASSSRDTNTQYF	TGTGCCAGCAGTAGCCGGGACACAAATACGCAGTATTTT
TRBV5-4	NA	TRBJ2-5	NA	CASSPGDLQETQYF	TGTGCCAGCAGCCCGGGGGACTTACAAGAGACCCAGTACTTC
TRBV11-3	NA	TRBJ1-1	NA	CASSLDPGSTEAFF	TGTGCCAGCAGCTTAGATCCCGGGAGCACTGAAGCTTTCTTT
TRBV10-2	NA	TRBJ2-7	NA	CASSSLSYEQYF	TGCGCCAGCAGTTCCCTCTCCTACGAGCAGTACTTC
TRBV5-4	TRBD1	TRBJ2-7	NA	CASSSGTGAGEQYF	TGTGCCAGCAGCTCCGGGACAGGGGCAGGGGAGCAGTACTTC
TRBV29-1	TRBD1	TRBJ1-1	once	CSAQGMNTEAFF	TGCAGCGCACAGGGGATGAACACTGAAGCTTTCTTT
TRBV27	NA	TRBJ1-2	NA	CASSFVGKAGYGYTF	TGTGCCAGCAGTTTCGTGGGGAAGGCGGGCTATGGCTACACCTTC
TRBV11-2	TRBD2	TRBJ2-3	NA	CASSLPSLAGENTDTQYF	TGTGCCAGCAGCCTCCCCTCTTTAGCGGGAGAGAACACAGATACGCAGTATTTT
TRBV7-3	TRBD2	TRBJ2-1	NA	CASSPRTSGSSSQDEQFF	TGTGCCAGCAGCCCTCGGACTAGCGGGAGTAGTTCTCAGGATGAGCAGTTCTTC
TRBV18	TRBD1	TRBJ2-2	NA	CASSPDRGINGELFF	TGTGCCAGCTCACCGGACAGGGGGATAAACGGGGAGCTGTTTTTT
TRBV19	TRBD1	TRBJ1-5	NA	CASSTGGFIQPQHF	TGTGCCAGTAGTACAGGGGGGTTCATCCAGCCCCAGCATTTT
TRBV27	NA	TRBJ2-1	NA	CASSLLPSGNEQFF	TGTGCCAGCAGTTTATTACCCAGCGGGAATGAGCAGTTCTTC
TRBV27	NA	TRBJ2-7	NA	CASSSGGPSYEQYF	TGTGCCAGCAGTTCGGGGGGCCCCTCCTACGAGCAGTACTTC
TRBV18	NA	TRBJ1-2	NA	CASSPRSSDSYGYTF	TGTGCCAGCTCACCAAGGTCCTCAGACAGCTATGGCTACACCTTC
TRBV28	NA	TRBJ2-7	NA	CASSLSAYEQYF	TGTGCCAGCAGTTTATCCGCCTACGAGCAGTACTTC